These 10 T cell receptor beta chains were sequenced from one sample in a study of cytomegalovirus exposure and HLA in healthy donors. The PCR made use of 60 Vbeta and 13 Jbeta primers. Data came from immunoSEQ multiplex PCR; TCRdb stores just in-frame clones and leaves some out. Found here are around 200,000 clones, around 76% of them singletons; the top ten hold around 6%. Sequencing was carried out using PBMCs. Source of these receptors: a man in his forties or fifties in good health and CMV-seropositive.

The chain links TRBV19 to TRBJ1-2; 7 nucleotides align to TRBD1. The CDR3 consists of 15 residues. Germline values: CDR1 LNHDA, CDR2 SQIVND (reference sequence). V was pared by 7 bases and J by 3 bases, with 11 bases of the junction left unmatched. The CDR3 nucleotides are TGTGCCAGTATCTCCCTGTCAGGGGGAGACTATGGCTACACCTTC. It is translated as CASISLSGGDYGYTF.

The chain recombines TRBV19 with TRBJ2-1; 8 bases line up with TRBD2. This CDR3 has 15 amino acids. CDR1 and CDR2 (germline): LNHDA, SQIVND (reference sequence). J lost 8 bases, V lost 6 bases, and 12 bases had no gene match. CDR3 protein: CASRGAGVGYHEQFF. The CDR3 coding sequence is TGTGCCAGTAGGGGAGCGGGAGTAGGTTATCATGAGCAGTTCTTC.

This CDR3 is CASSFGGTNTDTQYF. CDR3 nucleotides: TGTGCCAGCAGCTTTGGCGGGACTAACACAGATACGCAGTATTTT. The gene calls are TRBV11-3 and TRBJ2-3; TRBD2 agrees at 7 bases. The CDR3 totals 15 residues. Germline CDR1 is SGHNT and CDR2 is YENEEA. J lost 2 bases, V lost 3 bases, and 5 bases had no gene match.

This rearrangement joins TRBV7-2 to TRBJ1-2; maybe TRBD1 (6 bases). With 1 base removed from V and 3 bases from J, the gap between germline ends came to 12 bases. The V gene's germline CDR1 is SGHTA and CDR2 FQGNSA. The CDR3 contains 15 residues. The CDR3: CASSLVEGGYYGYTF. The CDR3 DNA is TGTGCCAGCAGCTTAGTCGAGGGGGGGTACTATGGCTACACCTTC.

This clone was seen a handful of times. This chain links TRBV6-5 with TRBJ1-1; tentative D call: TRBD1 (5 bases). Per germline, CDR1 MNHEY and CDR2 SVGAGI. The ends were cut back, 0 bases at V and 1 base at J, with 9 bases in the middle. The CDR3 runs to 15 residues. The CDR3 loop reads CASSYSPGQNTEAFF. In DNA, the CDR3 is TGTGCCAGCAGTTACTCACCCGGACAGAACACTGAAGCTTTCTTT.

The chain recombines TRBV20-1 with TRBJ1-3; unclear D gene. From germline, CDR1 is DFQATT and CDR2 SNEGSKA (reference sequence). V shed 6 bases and J shed 6 bases, with 9 bases lying between them. The CDR3 covers 11 residues. Here the CDR3 DNA reads TGCAGTGCGCCGGTTGCAAACACCATATATTTT. Its translation: CSAPVANTIYF.

This CDR3 is CASSKSGVEGYNEQFF. The CDR3 DNA reads TGTGCCAGCAGTAAGAGCGGGGTGGAGGGGTACAATGAGCAGTTCTTC. The chain combines TRBV5-6 with TRBJ2-1, with 7 bases lining up with TRBD2. The V gene's germline CDR1 is SGHDT and CDR2 YYEEEE. CDR3 size: 16 residues. Trimming took 5 bases from V and 4 from J; bases not matched to a gene: 12.

This clone occurred once. The genes are TRBV6-1 and TRBJ2-7, with a possible D match to TRBD2 (5 bases). Deletions cut 3 bases from V and 3 bases from J, with 9 bases between. Per the germline V gene, CDR1 is MNHNS and CDR2 is SASEGT. The CDR3 covers 13 residues. CDR3 in amino acids: CASSDGLVYEQYV. CDR3 in DNA: TGTGCCAGCAGTGACGGACTGGTCTACGAGCAGTACGTC.

The chain has TRBV2 and TRBJ2-1, with D maybe TRBD1 (6 bases). The germline V gene encodes CDR1 SNHLY and CDR2 FYNNEI. Trimming pared 8 bases from V and 6 bases from J, leaving 20 bases between. The CDR3 length is 15 residues. The CDR3 DNA reads as TGTGCCAGCCCTCAGACGGACAGACCCTCCAATGAGCAGTTCTTC. Protein sequence: CASPQTDRPSNEQFF.

Here the CDR3 DNA reads TGTGCCAGTAGTATCGACTCGGGACTAGCAGATGATGAGCAGTTCTTC. This gives the protein CASSIDSGLADDEQFF. This rearrangement joins TRBV19 to TRBJ2-1; TRBD2 matches 9 bases. The J segment lost 8 bases and the V segment lost 3 bases, leaving 11 bases of the junction unmatched. Per germline, CDR1 LNHDA and CDR2 SQIVND (reference sequence). There are 16 residues in the CDR3.